The clone carrying this TCR beta chain was counted only a few times. Its antigen is currently unknown. This specimen belongs to a study of OX40 agonist ivuxolimab in advanced cancers. The wider study: Subjects had a mean age of approximately 60 years, with a range of roughly 23 to 79; around 80% were male.

Assay: immunoSEQ multiplex PCR; the TCRdb copy retains only in-frame clones and omits some. The data contain 30,000 or so clones, approximately 79% of them singletons. Germline V gives CDR1 SNHLY, CDR2 FYNNEI. CDR3 length: 12 amino acids. V was cut by 4 bases and J by 4 bases, with 7 bases left in between. Study findings and constraints: At 0.1 to 3.0 mg/kg, CD4+ and CD8+ blood T cells expanded clonally by week 6. Those patients achieving a partial response at 0.1-3.0 mg/kg showed among the lowest clonal expansion.

This sequence was found in an adult with an advanced solid tumor such as melanoma, head and neck, liver or kidney cancer. The sequencing here drew on CD4+ or CD8+ T cells sorted from blood, taken in a trial of the OX40 agonist ivuxolimab. The V call is TRBV2, the J call TRBJ1-2, with D hard to call. The CDR3 protein is CASSGRGYGYTF. The CDR3 DNA reads as TGTGCCAGCAGTGGTCGTGGCTATGGCTACACCTTC.